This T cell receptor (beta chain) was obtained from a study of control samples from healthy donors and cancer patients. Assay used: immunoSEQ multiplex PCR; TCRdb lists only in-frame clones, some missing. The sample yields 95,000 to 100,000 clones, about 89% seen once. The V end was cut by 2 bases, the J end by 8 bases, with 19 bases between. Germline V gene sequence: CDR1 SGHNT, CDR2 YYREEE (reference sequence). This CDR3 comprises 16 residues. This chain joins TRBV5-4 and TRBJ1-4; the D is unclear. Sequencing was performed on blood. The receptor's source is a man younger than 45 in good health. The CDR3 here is CASSFSYRGSREKLFF. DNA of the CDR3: TGTGCCAGCAGCTTTTCTTACCGGGGTAGTAGGGAAAAACTGTTTTTT.